These 27 T cell receptor beta chains were all obtained from the same sample, sequenced in a study of blood T cell repertoires in COVID-19. The data were produced by immunoSEQ multiplex PCR, yet TCRdb's version contains in-frame clones alone and is incomplete. This table holds approximately 160,000 clones, about 88% found once. The sample comprised peripheral blood. The receptor set was obtained from a woman in her sixties with COVID-19, enrolled during active disease.

The chain employs TRBV7-9 and TRBJ1-1; D gene uncertain. CDR1 SEHNR and CDR2 FQNEAQ come from the germline V gene (reference sequence). The CDR3 contains 13 residues. V shed 4 bases and J shed 1 base, with 7 bases lying between them. CDR3 in DNA: TGTGCCAGCAGCTCTCCAGGGAACACTGAAGCTTTCTTT. The encoded protein is CASSSPGNTEAFF.

A word on this clone: This sample also contains other DNA sequences that code for the same CDR3. The CDR3 sequence: CASSYSGSTDTQYF. CDR3 nucleotides: TGTGCCAGCAGTTACAGCGGTAGCACAGATACGCAGTATTTT. This chain connects TRBV6-5 to TRBJ2-3, with D perhaps TRBD2 (5 bases). V was pared by 2 bases and J by 0 bases, with 6 bases between. The CDR3 has 14 amino acids. CDR1 and CDR2 (germline): MNHEY, SVGAGI.

V gene TRBV6-5 combines with J gene TRBJ1-2, with D unclear. The V end lost 8 bases, the J end lost 2 bases, and 6 bases lay between the germline ends. CDR3 length: 11 residues. Germline-derived CDR1 and CDR2 are MNHEY and SVGAGI. CDR3 loop: CASHLNYGYTF. CDR3 sequence (DNA): TGTGCCAGCCACTTAAACTATGGCTACACCTTC.

The chain is built from TRBV19 and TRBJ1-6, with 10 nucleotides matching TRBD1. The CDR3 totals 15 residues. V shed 2 bases and J 7 bases; nucleotides not matched to a gene: 2. The germline V gene has CDR1 LNHDA and CDR2 SQIVND (reference sequence). This CDR3 is CASSIRTGGNSPLHF. The CDR3 DNA is TGTGCCAGTAGTATACGGACAGGGGGGAATTCACCCCTCCACTTT.

The V gene is TRBV5-1, the J gene TRBJ2-1; 8 nucleotides line up with TRBD1. Germline loops: CDR1 SGHRS, CDR2 YFSETQ. The V and J ends lost 1 base and 12 bases, in that order; junction bases with no gene match: 3. This CDR3 has 12 residues. CDR3: CASSLSQGGQFF. The CDR3 DNA sequence: TGCGCCAGCAGCTTGTCACAGGGGGGGCAGTTCTTC.

The chain is built from TRBV27 and TRBJ1-1; no clear D gene. The germline gives CDR1 MNHEY, CDR2 SMNVEV (reference sequence). The V and J ends lost 6 bases and 0 bases respectively, with 5 bases between them. This CDR3 is 12 amino acids long. The CDR3 region is CASRRLNTEAFF. The CDR3, as DNA: TGTGCCAGCAGGCGGTTGAACACTGAAGCTTTCTTT.

The chain has TRBV2 and TRBJ1-2; TRBD1 matches at 7 bases. Germline-derived CDR1 and CDR2 are SNHLY and FYNNEI. The CDR3 sequence is 13 residues long. With 5 bases clipped from V and 8 bases from J, the junction kept 8 bases outside the gene matches. The DNA of the CDR3 is TGTGCCAGCAGTCTTGGGACAGTTGGCGGCTACACCTTC. Translating gives CASSLGTVGGYTF. The full variable domain, its missing parts supplied by reference TRBV2 and TRBJ1-2, is EPEVTQTPSHQVTQMGQEVILRCVPISNHLYFYWYRQILGQKVEFLVSFYNNEISEKSEIFDDQFSVERPDGSNFTLKIRSTKLEDSAMYFCASSLGTVGGYTFGSGTRLTVV.

The chain couples TRBV5-8 to TRBJ1-4, with a weak D call TRBD1 (5 bases). In germline, CDR1 is SGHTS, CDR2 YDEGEE. This CDR3 region has 14 residues. Trimming pared 1 base from V and 7 bases from J, leaving 11 bases between. CDR3 DNA sequence: TGTGCCAGCAGCTTGAGACAGCTTGGTGAAAAACTGTTTTTT. Translation: CASSLRQLGEKLFF. Using reference TRBV5-8 and TRBJ1-4 for the parts outside the CDR3, the full variable domain is EAGVTQSPTHLIKTRGQQATLRCSPISGHTSVYWYQQALGLGLQFLLWYDEGEERNRGNFPPRFSGRQFPNYSSELNVNALELEDSALYLCASSLRQLGEKLFFGSGTQLSVL.

V gene TRBV6-1 combines with J gene TRBJ1-4, with D perhaps matching TRBD1 (6 bases). Trimming took off 1 base at V and 6 bases at J, with 12 bases between the two ends. The CDR3 has 15 residues. Per germline, CDR1 MNHNS and CDR2 SASEGT. The CDR3 loop reads CASSEGTGRYEKLFF. Here the CDR3 DNA reads TGTGCCAGCAGTGAAGGTACAGGGCGTTATGAAAAACTGTTTTTT.

This clone was seen more than once but under ten times. The rearrangement joins TRBV10-3 to TRBJ2-1; TRBD2 matches 13 bases. The CDR3 consists of 13 residues. V trimming: 7 bases; J trimming: 8 bases; junction bases outside the gene matches: 2. Germline V gene sequence: CDR1 ENHRY, CDR2 SYGVKD. The CDR3 DNA is TGTGCCATCAAACTAGCGGGAGGGGATGAGCAGTTCTTC. This sequence encodes CAIKLAGGDEQFF.

V and J are TRBV6-6 and TRBJ2-3; maybe TRBD2 (5 bases). Trimming removed 4 bases from V and 5 bases from J, with 7 bases in between. Germline CDR1 and CDR2: MNHNY and SVGAGI (reference sequence). This CDR3 is 12 amino acids long. In DNA, the CDR3 is TGTGCCAGCAGTTCAGAGGGAGATACGCAGTATTTT. It translates to CASSSEGDTQYF.

This chain's CDR3 is CASSLALRETQYF. In DNA form, the CDR3 reads TGTGCCAGCAGCTTAGCACTTAGAGAGACCCAGTACTTC. The genes are TRBV13 and TRBJ2-5; no definite D call. This CDR3 contains 13 residues. Trimming left V 1 base short and J 4 bases short, with 7 bases between. Germline-derived CDR1 and CDR2 are PRHDT and FYEKMQ (reference sequence). The whole variable domain, remainder taken from reference TRBV13 and TRBJ2-5, is AAGVIQSPRHLIKEKRETATLKCYPIPRHDTVYWYQQGPGQDPQFLISFYEKMQSDKGSIPDRFSAQQFSDYHSELNMSSLELGDSALYFCASSLALRETQYFGPGTRLLVL.

The rearrangement links TRBV5-1 to TRBJ1-3, with D perhaps TRBD1 (6 bases). With 4 bases removed from V and 1 base from J, the gap between germline ends came to 9 bases. Germline-derived CDR1 and CDR2 are SGHRS and YFSETQ. The CDR3 runs 14 residues. This CDR3 is CASSPGTSGNTIYF. CDR3 in DNA: TGCGCCAGCAGCCCGGGGACATCTGGAAACACCATATATTTT.

The CDR3 bases are TGTGCCAGCAGCGCCCCCGGGACAGGGAAGATCGATGAGCAGTTCTTC. Its translation: CASSAPGTGKIDEQFF. V usage is TRBV7-9 and J usage is TRBJ2-1; 9 nucleotides agree with TRBD1. The CDR3 contains 16 residues. Germline CDR1 reads SEHNR; CDR2 reads FQNEAQ (reference sequence). Germline trimming cut 5 bases from V and 8 bases from J; bases unmatched to any gene: 13.

The genes are TRBV6-2 or TRBV6-3 and TRBJ1-1; D not resolved. Trimming removed 6 bases from V and 6 bases from J, with 14 bases in between. This CDR3 has 13 amino acids. CDR1 is MNHEY and CDR2 is SVGEGT in the germline V gene. CDR3 amino acids: CASSKGGRPEAFF. CDR3 nucleotides: TGTGCCAGCAGCAAAGGCGGGAGGCCTGAAGCTTTCTTT.

The count of this clone is one. The CDR3 region is CASSLIGDQETQYF. The CDR3 nucleotides read TGCGCCAGCAGCTTGATAGGGGATCAAGAGACCCAGTACTTC. The chain employs TRBV5-1 and TRBJ2-5; D possibly corresponds to TRBD1 (5 bases). Germline V CDR1 and CDR2: SGHRS, YFSETQ. Deletions cut 1 base from V and 2 bases from J, with 9 bases between. The CDR3 length is 14 residues.

The chain employs TRBV29-1 and TRBJ2-3; D might be TRBD2 (6 bases). The CDR3 sequence is 14 residues long. The germline V gene encodes CDR1 SQVTM and CDR2 ANQGSEA. V gave up 7 bases and J gave up 0 bases, with 14 bases separating them. Here the CDR3 reads CSARLGGSTDTQYF. CDR3 sequence (DNA): TGCAGCGCCCGACTAGGCGGGAGCACAGATACGCAGTATTTT.

This clone showed up just once. This chain connects TRBV18 to TRBJ1-5; TRBD1 is a possible D gene (5 bases). This CDR3 has 15 amino acids. The ends were cut back, 6 bases at V and 0 bases at J, with 12 bases in the middle. Germline V gene data show CDR1 as KGHSH and CDR2 as LQKENI. The CDR3 DNA reads as TGTGCCAGCTCCCGGGGACTTAATAGCAATCAGCCCCAGCATTTT. It is translated as CASSRGLNSNQPQHF.

This chain links TRBV5-5 with TRBJ1-1, with TRBD1 matching over 9 bases. The CDR3 extends over 14 amino acids. CDR1 SGHKS and CDR2 YYEKEE come from the germline V gene (reference sequence). The V gene end was trimmed by 2 bases and the J gene end by 5 bases; junction bases not matched to a gene: 4. This chain's CDR3 is CASSFNRGPTEAFF. The DNA of the CDR3 is TGTGCCAGCAGCTTCAACAGGGGGCCTACTGAAGCTTTCTTT.

The V gene is TRBV20-1, the J gene TRBJ1-1; D is unclear. Trimming shortened V by 5 bases and J by 6 bases, and 10 bases separated the two germline ends. Germline values: CDR1 DFQATT, CDR2 SNEGSKA (reference sequence). The CDR3 is 11 amino acids. The CDR3: CSALRIPEAFF. CDR3 nucleotide sequence: TGCAGTGCTCTTAGAATTCCTGAAGCTTTCTTT.

This chain connects TRBV7-9 to TRBJ1-2; D perhaps matches TRBD1 (5 bases). The V and J ends lost 3 bases and 5 bases respectively, with 16 bases between them. The CDR3 covers 15 residues. Germline V gene sequence: CDR1 SEHNR, CDR2 FQNEAQ (reference sequence). The CDR3 bases are TGTGCCAGCAGCTTTCCCAATACAGGAGAATATGGCTACACCTTC. As protein: CASSFPNTGEYGYTF.

V gene TRBV12-5 combines with J gene TRBJ1-1; TRBD1 matches at 8 bases. The CDR3 spans 16 residues. V lost 1 base to trimming and J lost 4 bases; unmatched junction nucleotides: 8. Per the germline V gene, CDR1 is LGHNT and CDR2 is FRNRAP. CDR3 bases: TGTGCTAGTGGTTTGGCCTACAGGGGGAAAGGCACTGAAGCTTTCTTT. It specifies CASGLAYRGKGTEAFF.

The chain links TRBV27 to TRBJ1-3; TRBD1 matches 10 bases. The CDR3 totals 15 residues. V was clipped by 6 bases and J by 7 bases; unmatched bases: 9. Germline V CDR1 and CDR2: MNHEY, SMNVEV (reference sequence). CDR3 region: CASRRQGAGRNTIYF. The DNA for the CDR3 is TGTGCCAGCAGGAGACAGGGGGCAGGCCGGAACACCATATATTTT.

The chain combines TRBV3-1 (or the pseudogene TRBV3-2) with TRBJ2-2; tentatively, D is TRBD2 (5 bases). The V gene lost 3 bases and the J gene lost 0 bases, with 14 bases spanning the gap. This CDR3 contains 17 residues. Looked up from germline, CDR1 is LGHDT and CDR2 is YNNKEL (reference sequence). CDR3 bases: TGTGCCAGCAGCCAGTACCAGAGGAGGTCGAACACCGGGGAGCTGTTTTTT. Translated, it gives CASSQYQRRSNTGELFF.

This rearrangement joins TRBV6-5 to TRBJ1-1; 10 positions match TRBD1. The germline V gene encodes CDR1 MNHEY and CDR2 SVGAGI. V trimming: 6 bases; J trimming: 4 bases; junction bases outside the gene matches: 5. The CDR3 has 14 amino acids. The CDR3 protein is CASSWDRGSTEAFF. CDR3 nucleotide sequence: TGTGCCAGCAGCTGGGACAGGGGAAGCACTGAAGCTTTCTTT.

The chain employs TRBV11-2 and TRBJ1-1; D remains unclear. Germline loops: CDR1 SGHAT, CDR2 FQNNGV. V was shortened by 1 base and J by 1 base, with 10 bases between the two germline ends. This CDR3 region has 15 residues. Here the CDR3 DNA reads TGTGCCAGCAGCTTAGGCGTCAGGCAGAACACTGAAGCTTTCTTT. Translation gives CASSLGVRQNTEAFF.

The V and J genes are TRBV13 and TRBJ2-1, with 13 positions matching TRBD2. V trimming: 0 bases; J trimming: 7 bases; junction bases outside the gene matches: 6. The CDR3 is 17 amino acids. In germline, CDR1 is PRHDT, CDR2 FYEKMQ (reference sequence). The CDR3 here is CASSLGLGTSGTNEQFF. CDR3 nucleotides: TGTGCCAGCAGCTTAGGCCTAGGGACTAGCGGGACTAATGAGCAGTTCTTC.